This TCR beta chain comes out of a study of shared clonotypes between healthy human individuals. The assay was immunoSEQ multiplex PCR, and TCRdb's table has in-frame clones only and misses some. The sample holds over a million clones; approximately 97% are singletons and the top ten take roughly 1.2%. Input material: naive CD4+ T cells sorted from blood. Subset reported: CD45RA+ positively selected. The TCR was taken from a man aged 25-45 years in good health.

CDR3 nucleotides: TGTGCCAGCAGCCCCGGAAAGCCCTCATTTGGCTACACCTTC. It codes for CASSPGKPSFGYTF. The rearrangement uses TRBV5-4 and TRBJ1-2; no clear D. V lost 4 bases and J 7 bases, leaving 17 bases between the germline ends. The CDR3 contains 14 residues. Germline V CDR1 and CDR2: SGHNT, YYREEE (reference sequence).